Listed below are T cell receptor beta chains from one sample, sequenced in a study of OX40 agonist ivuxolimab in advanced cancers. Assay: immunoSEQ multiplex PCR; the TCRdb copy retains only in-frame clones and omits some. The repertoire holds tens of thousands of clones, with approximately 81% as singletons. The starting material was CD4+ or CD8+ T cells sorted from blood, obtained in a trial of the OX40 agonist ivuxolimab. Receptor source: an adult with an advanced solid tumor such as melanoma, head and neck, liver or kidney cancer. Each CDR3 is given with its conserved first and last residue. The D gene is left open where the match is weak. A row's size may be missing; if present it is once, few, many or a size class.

CASSKPRDRGADTQYF,TGTGCCAGTAGTAAACCCCGGGACAGGGGGGCAGATACGCAGTATTTT,TRBJ2-3,TRBV19,.,TRBD1
CASSPQGAIYEQYF,TGTGCCAGCAGCCCTCAGGGGGCAATATACGAGCAGTACTTC,TRBJ2-7,TRBV5-6,.,TRBD1
CASSERSDQETQYF,TGTGCCAGCAGTGAACGGTCGGACCAAGAGACCCAGTACTTC,TRBJ2-5,TRBV2,.,.
CASSLAGQVTEAFF,TGTGCCAGCAGCTTAGCGGGACAGGTCACTGAAGCTTTCTTT,TRBJ1-1,TRBV7-2,.,TRBD1
CASSEGQGVTEAFF,TGTGCCAGCAGTGAAGGACAGGGGGTCACTGAAGCTTTCTTT,TRBJ1-1,TRBV2,.,TRBD1
CASSLVSGQTGELFF,TGTGCCAGCAGCTTAGTCTCGGGACAGACCGGGGAGCTGTTTTTT,TRBJ2-2,TRBV7-6,.,TRBD1
CASKVTGPMNTEAFF,TGTGCCAGCAAAGTGACAGGGCCAATGAACACTGAAGCTTTCTTT,TRBJ1-1,TRBV28,.,TRBD1
CASSRARGDRNYGYTF,TGTGCCAGCAGCAGGGCCCGAGGGGATCGGAATTATGGCTACACCTTC,TRBJ1-2,TRBV9,once,.
CASSLDLRNTGELFF,TGTGCCAGCAGCTTGGATCTACGGAACACCGGGGAGCTGTTTTTT,TRBJ2-2,TRBV5-6,few,.
CAISSRAGMNTEAFF,TGTGCCATCAGTTCCAGGGCGGGGATGAACACTGAAGCTTTCTTT,TRBJ1-1,TRBV10-3,.,.
CASSPNGYNYEQFF,TGTGCCAGCAGCCCGAACGGTTACAATTATGAGCAGTTCTTC,TRBJ2-1,TRBV5-5,.,.